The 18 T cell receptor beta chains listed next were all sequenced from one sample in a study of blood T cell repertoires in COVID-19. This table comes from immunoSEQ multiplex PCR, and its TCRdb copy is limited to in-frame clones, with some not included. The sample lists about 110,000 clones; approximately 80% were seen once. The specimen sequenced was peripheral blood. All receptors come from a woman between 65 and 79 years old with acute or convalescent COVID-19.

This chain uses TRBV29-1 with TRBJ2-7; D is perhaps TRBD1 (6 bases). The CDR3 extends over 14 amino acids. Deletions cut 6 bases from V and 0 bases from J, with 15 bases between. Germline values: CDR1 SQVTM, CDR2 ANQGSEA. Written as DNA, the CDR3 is TGCAGCGTCGGAGTTTGGGACACCTCCTACGAGCAGTACTTC. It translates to CSVGVWDTSYEQYF.

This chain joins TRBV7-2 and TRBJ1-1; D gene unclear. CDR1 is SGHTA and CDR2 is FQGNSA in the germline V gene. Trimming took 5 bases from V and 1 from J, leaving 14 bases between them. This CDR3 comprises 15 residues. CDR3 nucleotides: TGTGCCAGCAGCCTCCGCGCGGTTCAGAACACTGAAGCTTTCTTT. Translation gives CASSLRAVQNTEAFF.

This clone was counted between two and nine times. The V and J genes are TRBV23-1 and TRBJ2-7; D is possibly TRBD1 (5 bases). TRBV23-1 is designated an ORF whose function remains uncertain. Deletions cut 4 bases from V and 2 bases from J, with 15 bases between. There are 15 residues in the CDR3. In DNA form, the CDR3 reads TGCGCCAGCAGTCGCCGCCAGGGCAGGGCCTACGAGCAGTACGTC. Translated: CASSRRQGRAYEQYV.

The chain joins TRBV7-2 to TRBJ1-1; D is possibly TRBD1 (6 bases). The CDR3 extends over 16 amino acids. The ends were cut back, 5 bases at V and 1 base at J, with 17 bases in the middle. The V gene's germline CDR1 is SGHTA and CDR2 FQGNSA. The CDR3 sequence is CASSQLGLGANTEAFF. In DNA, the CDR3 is TGTGCCAGCAGCCAGTTAGGTTTGGGGGCGAACACTGAAGCTTTCTTT.

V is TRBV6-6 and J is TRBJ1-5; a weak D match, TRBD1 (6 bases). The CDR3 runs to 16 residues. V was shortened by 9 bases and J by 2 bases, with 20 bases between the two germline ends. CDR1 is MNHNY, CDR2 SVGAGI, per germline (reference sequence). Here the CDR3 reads CASSDRTGGGNQPQHF. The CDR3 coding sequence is TGTGCCAGTTCAGACAGGACGGGGGGGGGCAATCAGCCCCAGCATTTT.

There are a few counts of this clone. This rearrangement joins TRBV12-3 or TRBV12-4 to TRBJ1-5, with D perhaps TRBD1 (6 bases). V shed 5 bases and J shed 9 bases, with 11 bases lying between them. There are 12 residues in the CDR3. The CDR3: CASSRAGAPQHF. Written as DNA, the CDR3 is TGTGCCAGCAGTAGGGCAGGGGCGCCCCAGCATTTT.

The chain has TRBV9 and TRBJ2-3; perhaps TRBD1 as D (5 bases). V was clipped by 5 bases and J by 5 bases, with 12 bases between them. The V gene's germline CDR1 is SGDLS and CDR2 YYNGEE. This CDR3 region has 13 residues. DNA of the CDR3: TGTGCCAGCAGTAAAGGACAAATAGATACGCAGTATTTT. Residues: CASSKGQIDTQYF.

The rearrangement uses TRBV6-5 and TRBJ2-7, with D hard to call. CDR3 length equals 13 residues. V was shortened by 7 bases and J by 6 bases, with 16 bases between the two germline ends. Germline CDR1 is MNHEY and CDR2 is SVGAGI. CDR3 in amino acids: CASISQDGIEQYV. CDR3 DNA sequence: TGTGCCAGCATAAGTCAGGATGGCATCGAGCAGTACGTC.

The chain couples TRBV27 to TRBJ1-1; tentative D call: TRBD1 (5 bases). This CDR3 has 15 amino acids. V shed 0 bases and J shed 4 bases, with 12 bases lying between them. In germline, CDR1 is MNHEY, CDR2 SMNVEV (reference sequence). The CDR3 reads CASSLSKGGGTEAFF. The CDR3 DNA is TGTGCCAGCAGTTTATCGAAGGGCGGGGGCACTGAAGCTTTCTTT.

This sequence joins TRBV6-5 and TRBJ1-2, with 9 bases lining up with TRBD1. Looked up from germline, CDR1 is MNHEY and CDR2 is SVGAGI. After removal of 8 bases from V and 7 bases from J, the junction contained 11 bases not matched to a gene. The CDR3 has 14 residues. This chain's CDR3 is CASGQGLARGGYTF. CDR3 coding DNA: TGTGCCAGCGGACAGGGGCTGGCACGGGGTGGCTACACCTTC.

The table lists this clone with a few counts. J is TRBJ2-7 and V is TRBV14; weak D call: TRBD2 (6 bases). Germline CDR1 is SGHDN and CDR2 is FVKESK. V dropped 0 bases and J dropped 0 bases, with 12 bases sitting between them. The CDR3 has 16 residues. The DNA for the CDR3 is TGTGCCAGCAGCCAAGATGCGGGGTCTTACTCCTACGAGCAGTACTTC. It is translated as CASSQDAGSYSYEQYF. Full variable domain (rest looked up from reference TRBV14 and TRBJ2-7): EAGVTQFPSHSVIEKGQTVTLRCDPISGHDNLYWYRRVMGKEIKFLLHFVKESKQDESGMPNNRFLAERTGGTYSTLKVQPAELEDSGVYFCASSQDAGSYSYEQYFGPGTRLTVT.

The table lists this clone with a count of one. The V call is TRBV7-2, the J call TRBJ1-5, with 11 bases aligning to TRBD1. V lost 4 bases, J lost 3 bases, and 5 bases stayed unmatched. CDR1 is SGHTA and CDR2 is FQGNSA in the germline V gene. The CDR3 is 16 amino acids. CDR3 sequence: CASSSGQGAFNQPQHF. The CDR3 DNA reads TGTGCCAGCAGCTCAGGACAGGGGGCTTTCAATCAGCCCCAGCATTTT.

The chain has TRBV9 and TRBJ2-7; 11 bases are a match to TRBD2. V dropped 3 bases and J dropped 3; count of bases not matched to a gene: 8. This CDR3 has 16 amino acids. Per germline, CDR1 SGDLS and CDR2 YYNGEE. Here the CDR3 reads CASSAAGGLAVYEQYF. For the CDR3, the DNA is TGTGCCAGCAGCGCCGCCGGGGGACTAGCGGTCTACGAGCAGTACTTC.

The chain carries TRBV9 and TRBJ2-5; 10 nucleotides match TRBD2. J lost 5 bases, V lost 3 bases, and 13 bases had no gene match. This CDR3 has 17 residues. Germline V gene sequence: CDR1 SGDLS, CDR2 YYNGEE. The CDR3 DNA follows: TGTGCCAGCAGCGGGAGCGGGGGGGTCGGGAGGTCCGAGACCCAGTACTTC. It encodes CASSGSGGVGRSETQYF.

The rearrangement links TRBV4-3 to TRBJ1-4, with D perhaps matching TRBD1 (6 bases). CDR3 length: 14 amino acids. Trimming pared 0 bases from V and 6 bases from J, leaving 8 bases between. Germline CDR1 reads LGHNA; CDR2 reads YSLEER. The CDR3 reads CASSQDNRDEKLFF. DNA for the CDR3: TGCGCCAGCAGCCAAGATAACAGGGATGAAAAACTGTTTTTT.

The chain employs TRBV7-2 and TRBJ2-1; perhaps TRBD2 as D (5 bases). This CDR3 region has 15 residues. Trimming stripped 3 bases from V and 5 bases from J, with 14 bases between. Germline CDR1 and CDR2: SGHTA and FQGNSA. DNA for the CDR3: TGTGCCAGCAGCTTCGAGGGCATTAATAACAATGAGCAGTTCTTC. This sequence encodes CASSFEGINNNEQFF.

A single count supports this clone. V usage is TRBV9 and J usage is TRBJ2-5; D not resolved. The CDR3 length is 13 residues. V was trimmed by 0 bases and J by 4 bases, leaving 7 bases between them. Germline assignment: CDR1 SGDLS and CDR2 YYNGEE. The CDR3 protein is CASSVAPGETQYF. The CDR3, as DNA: TGTGCCAGCAGCGTAGCGCCCGGAGAGACCCAGTACTTC.

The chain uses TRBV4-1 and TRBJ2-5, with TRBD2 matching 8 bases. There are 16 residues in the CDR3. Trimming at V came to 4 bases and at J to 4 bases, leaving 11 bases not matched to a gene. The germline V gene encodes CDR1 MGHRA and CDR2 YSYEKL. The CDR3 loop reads CASSLDERELPETQYF. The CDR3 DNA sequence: TGCGCCAGCAGCCTAGACGAGCGGGAGTTGCCAGAGACCCAGTACTTC.